The clone carrying this TCR beta chain has a count of ten or more. One end of the junction varies from germline; a read error may be responsible. CDR3 length: 14 residues. Arm-PCR of CDR3 regions and iRepertoire HTBI primers were the basis on which TCR beta libraries were built. Each CDR3 protein gets one entry after TCRdb re-called the multiplex PCR reads with MiXCR. The sample consists of fewer than 550,000 distinct CDR3 sequences, 16% of them appearing once. This specimen belongs to a study of regulatory T cells in long-lasting Graves disease. Time point meaning: newly diagnosed GD, antithyroid drugs for less than 3 months. RNA from PBMCs was the source of the TCR library. Patients all came to the study from an endocrinology department in Xi'an, China. These data also featured in a second study, about T cells in Graves' hyperthyroidism and ophthalmopathy.

The sequencing used peripheral blood mononuclear cells (PBMCs), collected at new diagnosis, from a patient treated with antithyroid drugs. J is TRBJ2-6 and V is TRBV12-3 or TRBV12-4; D ambiguous. The sequence was obtained from a woman aged 40 to 65 with Graves disease. The CDR3 spells CASSSTLWATVLTF. Written as DNA, the CDR3 is TGTGCCAGCAGTTCCACACTGTGGGCCACCGTCCTGACTTTC.